These T cell receptor beta chains were read from a single sample in a study of beta chain features in type 1 diabetes. The method was immunoSEQ multiplex PCR; TCRdb's version includes in-frame clones alone and lacks a portion of them. This sample has about 180,000 clones, with 10% to 15% found just once. Source material: central memory CD4+ T cells from blood. Receptors originate from a woman under 30 in good health. CDR3s include the opening cysteine and the closing phenylalanine or tryptophan. The D gene is left open where the match is weak. Clone sizes are given selectively: once, few, many, or a class where the clone is expanded.

V	J	D	size	CDR3
TRBV30	TRBJ2-1	TRBD2	NA	CAWSVKGLAGGRSDNEQFF
TRBV30	TRBJ2-7	TRBD1	NA	CAWRTGTYEQYF
TRBV10-3	TRBJ1-1	NA	few	CATQFTGQNTEAFF
TRBV27	TRBJ1-2	TRBD1	few	CASSDRVSYTF
TRBV6-5	TRBJ2-5	TRBD2	NA	CASSYSGGGVRRSQYF
TRBV2	TRBJ1-5	NA	few	CASSAEVYSNQPQHF
TRBV5-1	TRBJ2-5	TRBD2	few	CASSLAGTSEETQYF
TRBV28	TRBJ2-4	TRBD2	NA	CASSPGLVKAKNIQYF
TRBV29-1	TRBJ2-2	TRBD1	few	CSGDRGAGELFF
TRBV2	TRBJ1-1	NA	few	CASSETGGWPEAFF
TRBV6-1	TRBJ1-2	TRBD1	NA	CASILAGGYDGYTF
TRBV5-1	TRBJ2-3	TRBD2	NA	CASSSLAGGITDTQYF
TRBV30	TRBJ1-5	NA	once	CAWSAGGSRQPQHF
TRBV5-1	TRBJ2-7	TRBD1	few	CASSFGTGSEQYF
TRBV6-6	TRBJ2-7	TRBD1	few	CASSPPEGALYEQYF
TRBV5-1	TRBJ2-2	TRBD1	few	CASSLVPGQGNTGELFF
TRBV9	TRBJ1-2	TRBD1	NA	CASSAQGQNYGYTF
TRBV7-9	TRBJ2-2	NA	NA	CASARQNSGELFF
TRBV4-2	TRBJ2-7	NA	NA	CASSHGKLLYEQYF
TRBV7-9	TRBJ1-1	NA	few	CASSLPQGSNTEAFF
TRBV28	TRBJ1-5	NA	few	CASSPIRSSTVSRDQAQHF
TRBV29-1	TRBJ2-1	NA	NA	CSVNSGKGQFF
TRBV28	TRBJ1-5	NA	few	CASSKGDQPQHF
TRBV20-1	TRBJ1-5	NA	NA	CSATGGQPQHF
TRBV5-4	TRBJ2-1	NA	few	CASSLDSNEQFF
TRBV7-9	TRBJ1-1	NA	few	CASTSNGGRYTEAFF
TRBV28	TRBJ1-4	NA	NA	CASSLSRPSDGEKLFF
TRBV5-1	TRBJ2-1	TRBD2	few	CASSPGGSYNEQFF
TRBV6-1	TRBJ1-2	TRBD1	NA	CASSLPSTGVGGYTF
TRBV6-4	TRBJ2-2	TRBD2	few	CASSGGTSGRPNTGELFF
TRBV29-1	TRBJ2-1	NA	few	CSVVSSYNEQFF
TRBV28	TRBJ2-3	NA	NA	CASSSLPTDTQYF
TRBV9	TRBJ2-3	TRBD2	NA	CASTASGSGDTQYF
TRBV2	TRBJ1-1	NA	NA	CASSPSPTENTEAFF
TRBV11-2	TRBJ2-5	NA	NA	CASSFRGETQYF
TRBV19	TRBJ1-4	NA	few	CASSTTGTSEKLFF
TRBV10-3	TRBJ2-7	TRBD2	NA	CAIKAGGKDEQYF